This T cell receptor beta chain was captured by sequencing in a study of siplizumab effects on memory and regulatory T cells. Study-level results: Siplizumab significantly lowered the alloreactive sequences that could be traced to unstimulated CD4+ memory cells.

Germline loops: CDR1 LNHNV, CDR2 YYDKDF (reference sequence). J was trimmed by 3 bases and V by 3 bases; bases with no gene match: 8. The CDR3 consists of 15 residues. About this clone itself: Its antigen is unknown.

The assay was immunoSEQ multiplex PCR, and TCRdb's table has in-frame clones only and misses some. The data contain 110,000 or so clones, 80% to 95% of them singletons. The material sequenced was non-Treg CD4+ T cells sorted from blood. The chain joins TRBV15 to TRBJ2-7; TRBD1 aligns across 7 bases. This receptor was identified in a human donor in good health. CDR3 in DNA: TGTGCCACCAGCAGGGTTGACAGGGTAGACTACGAGCAGTACTTC. It translates to CATSRVDRVDYEQYF. Full variable domain (outside the CDR3, taken from reference TRBV15 and TRBJ2-7): DAMVIQNPRYQVTQFGKPVTLSCSQTLNHNVMYWYQQKSSQAPKLLFHYYDKDFNNEADTPDNFQSRRPNTSFCFLDIRSPGLGDTAMYLCATSRVDRVDYEQYFGPGTRLTVT.